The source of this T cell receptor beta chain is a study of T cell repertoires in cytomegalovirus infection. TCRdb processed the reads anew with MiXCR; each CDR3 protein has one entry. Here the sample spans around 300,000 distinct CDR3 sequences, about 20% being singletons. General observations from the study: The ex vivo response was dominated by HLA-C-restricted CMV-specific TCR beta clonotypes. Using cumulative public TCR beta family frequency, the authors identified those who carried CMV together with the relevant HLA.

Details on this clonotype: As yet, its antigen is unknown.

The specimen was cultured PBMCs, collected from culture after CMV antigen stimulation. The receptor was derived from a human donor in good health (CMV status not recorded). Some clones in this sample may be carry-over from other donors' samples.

This CDR3 reads CASSYSGGADYGYTF. DNA for the CDR3: TGTGCCAGCAGTTACTCCGGCGGGGCAGACTATGGCTACACCTTC. V usage is TRBV6-5 and J usage is TRBJ1-2; D is perhaps TRBD1 (5 bases). The length of the CDR3 is 15 residues. V lost 0 bases, J lost 3 bases, and 11 bases lay in between. Germline CDR1 MNHEY, CDR2 SVGAGI.